The 23 T cell receptor beta chains below come from one sample, sequenced in a study of identical twins (TCRdb year 2016). The library was prepared using 5' RACE. Sequencing used an Illumina HiSeq 2000. TCRdb applied fastp at Q25 and MiXCR to the public reads, then kept only in-frame beta chains. Each CDR3 protein gets just one entry, which takes the most common genes and DNA from the rows behind it. The sample yields hundreds of thousands of distinct CDR3 sequences; approximately 18% were counted once. 10% to 15% of the sample comes from the top ten. These same records also appear under a second study, on T cells expressing NK-cell markers.

The specimen was PBMCs. These receptors all stem from a woman aged 18 to 35 in good health.

The chain is built from TRBV20-1 and TRBJ1-5; no reliable D call. Between the trimmed V and J ends, which lost 4 bases and 3 bases, there was a span of 10 bases. The CDR3 covers 13 residues. The germline gives CDR1 DFQATT, CDR2 SNEGSKA (reference sequence). The CDR3 bases are TGCAGTGCTAAGATGGCAGCCAATCAGCCCCAGCATTTT. Translated: CSAKMAANQPQHF.

The V and J genes are TRBV6-1 and TRBJ2-7; possibly TRBD1 for D (6 bases). The CDR3 sequence is 16 residues long. V gave up 6 bases and J gave up 2 bases, with 20 bases separating them. Per germline, CDR1 MNHNS and CDR2 SASEGT. CDR3 bases: TGTGCCAGCAGCAAAAAACAGGGCACCCAACCCTACGAGCAGTACTTC. Translated, it gives CASSKKQGTQPYEQYF.

This clonotype occurred many times. V gene TRBV12-3 or TRBV12-4 combines with J gene TRBJ1-5; D is unresolved. V was clipped by 7 bases and J by 0 bases, with 7 bases between them. The CDR3 length is 13 residues. CDR3 in DNA: TGTGCCAGCAACGCAGGTAGCAATCAGCCCCAGCATTTT. Protein: CASNAGSNQPQHF.

The chain carries TRBV20-1 and TRBJ2-7, with 7 bases fitting TRBD1. CDR1 DFQATT and CDR2 SNEGSKA come from the germline V gene (reference sequence). The CDR3 length is 15 residues. Losses at the gene ends were 8 bases for V and 0 bases for J; bases not matched to a gene: 13. The CDR3 bases are TGCAGTTCCTCACAGGGGATTGAGAGCTCCTACGAGCAGTACTTC. Its protein product is CSSSQGIESSYEQYF.

This clonotype was seen a few times. The V and J genes are TRBV6-7 and TRBJ2-4; D perhaps matches TRBD1 (6 bases). TRBV6-7 is filed as an ORF, its function uncertain. Trimming removed 2 bases from V and 7 bases from J, with 15 bases in between. The CDR3 has 15 residues. The CDR3 protein is CASSYDDTGNNIQYF. The CDR3 nucleotides read TGTGCCAGCAGTTACGATGATACAGGGAATAACATTCAGTACTTC.

The rearrangement joins TRBV24-1 to TRBJ2-2, with TRBD2 matching 7 bases. Germline V gene sequence: CDR1 KGHDR, CDR2 SFDVKD. The ends lost 3 bases at V and 6 bases at J; junction bases unmatched: 6. This CDR3 is 15 amino acids long. CDR3 nucleotide sequence: TGTGCCACCAGTGATCCCCGCGGGGGAGCCGGGGAGCTGTTTTTT. Translating gives CATSDPRGGAGELFF.

The chain links TRBV4-1 to TRBJ1-2; 9 bases agree with TRBD1. Germline V gene lookup returns CDR1 MGHRA and CDR2 YSYEKL. This CDR3 has 17 amino acids. Trimming took 4 bases from V and 4 from J; bases not matched to a gene: 13. The CDR3 bases are TGCGCCAGCAGCCTTCCTGGGACAGGGCCATCGGGCTATGGCTACACCTTC. Translating it yields CASSLPGTGPSGYGYTF.

This clonotype came up a few times. This chain links TRBV2 with TRBJ2-1; D not resolved. CDR1 and CDR2 from the germline V gene are SNHLY and FYNNEI. V was shortened by 2 bases and J by 8 bases, with 10 bases between the two germline ends. The CDR3 length is 13 residues. This chain's CDR3 is CASSERPRDEQFF. Here the CDR3 DNA reads TGTGCCAGCAGTGAAAGGCCTAGGGATGAGCAGTTCTTC. Drawing the rest from reference TRBV2 and TRBJ2-1, the complete variable domain is EPEVTQTPSHQVTQMGQEVILRCVPISNHLYFYWYRQILGQKVEFLVSFYNNEISEKSEIFDDQFSVERPDGSNFTLKIRSTKLEDSAMYFCASSERPRDEQFFGPGTRLTVL.

The chain combines TRBV5-5 with TRBJ1-1; 10 nucleotides match TRBD1. This CDR3 spans 14 amino acids. Germline V gene data show CDR1 as SGHKS and CDR2 as YYEKEE (reference sequence). Losses at the gene ends were 0 bases for V and 11 bases for J; bases not matched to a gene: 7. CDR3: CASSLEGQGTRAFF. The CDR3 coding sequence is TGTGCCAGCAGCTTGGAGGGACAGGGGACTAGGGCTTTCTTT.

This clonotype was picked up a small number of times. The chain uses TRBV7-9 and TRBJ2-5; D unresolved. V shed 3 bases and J shed 8 bases, with 16 bases lying between them. The CDR3 is 14 amino acids. Germline loops: CDR1 SEHNR, CDR2 FQNEAQ (reference sequence). Here the CDR3 reads CASSFDRRGDTQYF. The CDR3 nucleotides read TGTGCCAGCAGCTTTGACCGACGCGGCGATACCCAGTACTTC.

This clonotype was found many times. V usage is TRBV5-1 and J usage is TRBJ1-1, with D unclear. With 0 bases removed from V and 3 bases from J, the gap between germline ends came to 12 bases. The CDR3 sequence is 15 residues long. Germline loops: CDR1 SGHRS, CDR2 YFSETQ. The CDR3 spells CASSLGDAFHTEAFF. For the CDR3, the DNA is TGCGCCAGCAGCTTGGGAGACGCCTTTCACACTGAAGCTTTCTTT.

The gene calls are TRBV6-1 and TRBJ1-4; no reliable D call. Germline V gene sequence: CDR1 MNHNS, CDR2 SASEGT. The CDR3 is 15 amino acids. Trimming pared 0 bases from V and 7 bases from J, leaving 12 bases between. The CDR3 loop reads CASSEARGVGEKLFF. DNA for the CDR3: TGTGCCAGCAGTGAAGCGCGGGGAGTTGGTGAAAAACTGTTTTTT.

This chain links TRBV20-1 with TRBJ1-2; a weak D match, TRBD1 (5 bases). V lost 1 base and J lost 0, with 18 bases in between. The CDR3 covers 17 residues. Per the germline V gene, CDR1 is DFQATT and CDR2 is SNEGSKA (reference sequence). DNA for the CDR3: TGCAGTGCTAGAGTTTTGCAGGATGGGGCTGCTAACTATGGCTACACCTTC. It encodes CSARVLQDGAANYGYTF.

This chain connects TRBV3-1 to TRBJ1-1, with 9 bases that match TRBD1. The trim removed 3 bases at V and 5 bases at J, leaving 13 bases unmatched. CDR1 LGHDT and CDR2 YNNKEL come from the germline V gene (reference sequence). CDR3 size: 17 residues. The CDR3 DNA is TGTGCCAGCAGCCAGCCCGGGACAGGGATAAGAGGGACTGAAGCTTTCTTT. Its protein is CASSQPGTGIRGTEAFF.

This clonotype has just a few counts. The J gene is TRBJ1-5, the V gene TRBV5-1, with D possibly matching TRBD1 (5 bases). V lost 5 bases, J lost 9 bases, and 18 bases lay in between. The germline gives CDR1 SGHRS, CDR2 YFSETQ. The CDR3 length is 14 residues. Here the CDR3 reads CASSSGTPLSPQHF. The DNA of the CDR3 is TGCGCCAGCAGTTCCGGGACCCCCCTTTCGCCCCAGCATTTT. Variable domain in full (rest from reference TRBV5-1 and TRBJ1-5): KAGVTQTPRYLIKTRGQQVTLSCSPISGHRSVSWYQQTPGQGLQFLFEYFSETQRNKGNFPGRFSGRQFSNSRSEMNVSTLELGDSALYLCASSSGTPLSPQHFGDGTRLSIL.

This clonotype was seen a handful of times. This sequence joins TRBV7-2 and TRBJ1-4; the D gene is possibly TRBD1 (5 bases). Per germline, CDR1 SGHTA and CDR2 FQGNSA. V was cut by 5 bases and J by 5 bases, with 15 bases left in between. This CDR3 comprises 15 residues. The CDR3 sequence: CASSATIGANEKLFF. The CDR3 nucleotides are TGTGCCAGCAGCGCCACGATCGGGGCCAATGAAAAACTGTTTTTT.

This clonotype was seen ten or more times. The V call is TRBV15, the J call TRBJ1-4; D unclear. The CDR3 sequence is 16 residues long. V was pared by 0 bases and J by 5 bases, with 13 bases between. Germline V gene data show CDR1 as LNHNV and CDR2 as YYDKDF (reference sequence). CDR3: CATSRDPGLRNEKLFF. The DNA of the CDR3 is TGTGCCACCAGCAGAGACCCTGGACTGAGGAATGAAAAACTGTTTTTT.

The chain couples TRBV6-5 to TRBJ2-7; D may match TRBD1 or TRBD2 (5 bases each). The CDR3 has 13 amino acids. Germline V lookup: CDR1 MNHEY, CDR2 SVGAGI. Trimming pared 4 bases from V and 5 bases from J, leaving 12 bases between. The CDR3 DNA sequence: TGTGCCAGCAGTTCAGGTCGAGGGGACGAGCAGTACTTC. This encodes CASSSGRGDEQYF.

This clonotype was picked up many times. The V call is TRBV7-9, the J call TRBJ2-5, with a tentative D call TRBD2 (5 bases). Looked up from germline, CDR1 is SEHNR and CDR2 is FQNEAQ (reference sequence). This CDR3 is 15 amino acids long. Trimming removed 2 bases from V and 6 bases from J, with 16 bases in between. CDR3 bases: TGTGCCAGCAGCTTACAACGGACTTCGCCCCAGACCCAGTACTTC. Protein sequence: CASSLQRTSPQTQYF. Together with reference TRBV7-9 and TRBJ2-5, the CDR3 gives the full variable domain: DTGVSQNPRHKITKRGQNVTFRCDPISEHNRLYWYRQTLGQGPEFLTYFQNEAQLEKSRLLSDRFSAERPKGSFSTLEIQRTEQGDSAMYLCASSLQRTSPQTQYFGPGTRLLVL.

The chain uses TRBV10-3 and TRBJ1-1; D perhaps matches TRBD1 (6 bases). The CDR3 covers 13 residues. V was shortened by 7 bases and J by 0 bases, with 9 bases between the two germline ends. Germline CDR1 reads ENHRY; CDR2 reads SYGVKD. The CDR3 region has the DNA TGTGCCATCATGCAGGGGATGAACACTGAAGCTTTCTTT. Translation gives CAIMQGMNTEAFF.

Note on this clonotype: The germline gene is not matched at one end of the junction; a read error may be the cause. The genes are TRBV20-1 and TRBJ1-6; D is unclear. Germline V lookup: CDR1 DFQATT, CDR2 SNEGSKA (reference sequence). This CDR3 has 12 residues. The CDR3 sequence: CSARYRDSPLHF. The CDR3 DNA follows: TGCAGTGCTAGGTATAGGGATTCTCCCCTCCACTTT.

The chain is built from TRBV6-1 and TRBJ1-2; TRBD1 aligns across 7 bases. From germline, CDR1 is MNHNS and CDR2 SASEGT. The length of the CDR3 is 13 residues. V shed 7 bases, J shed 0 bases, and the junction held 2 bases outside the gene matches. The CDR3 loop reads CASTQGANYGYTF. CDR3 DNA: TGTGCCAGCACCCAGGGGGCTAACTATGGCTACACCTTC.

This clonotype was counted between two and nine times. This chain links TRBV29-1 with TRBJ1-1; D not resolved. CDR1 and CDR2 (germline): SQVTM, ANQGSEA. The V gene lost 2 bases and the J gene lost 4 bases, with 8 bases spanning the gap. CDR3 size: 12 residues. DNA for the CDR3: TGCAGCGTTGAATTAGGGAGCACTGAAGCTTTCTTT. It specifies CSVELGSTEAFF.